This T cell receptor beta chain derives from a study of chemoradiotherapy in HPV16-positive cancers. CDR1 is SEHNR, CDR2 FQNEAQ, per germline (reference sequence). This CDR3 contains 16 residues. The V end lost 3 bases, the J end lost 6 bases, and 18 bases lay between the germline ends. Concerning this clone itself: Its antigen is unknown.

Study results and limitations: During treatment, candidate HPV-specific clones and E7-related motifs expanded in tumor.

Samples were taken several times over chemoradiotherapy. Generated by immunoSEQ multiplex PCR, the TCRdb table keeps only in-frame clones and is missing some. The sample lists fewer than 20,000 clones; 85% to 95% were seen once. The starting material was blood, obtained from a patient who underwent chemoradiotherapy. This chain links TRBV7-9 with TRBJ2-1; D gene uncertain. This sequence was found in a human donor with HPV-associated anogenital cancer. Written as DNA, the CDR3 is TGTGCCAGCAGCTTGCCAGACCTCTACACCCCCAATGAGCAGTTCTTC. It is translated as CASSLPDLYTPNEQFF.